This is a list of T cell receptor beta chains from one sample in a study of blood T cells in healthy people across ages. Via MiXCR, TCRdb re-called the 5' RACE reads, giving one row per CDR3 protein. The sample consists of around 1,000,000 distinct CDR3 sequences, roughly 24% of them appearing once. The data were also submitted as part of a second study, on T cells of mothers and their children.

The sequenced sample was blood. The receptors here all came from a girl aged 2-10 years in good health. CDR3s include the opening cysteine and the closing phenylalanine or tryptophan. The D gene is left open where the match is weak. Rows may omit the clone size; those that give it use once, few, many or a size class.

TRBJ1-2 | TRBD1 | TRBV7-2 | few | TGTGCCAGCCGACAGGGGGTCTATGGCTACACCTTC | CASRQGVYGYTF
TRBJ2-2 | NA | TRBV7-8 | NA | TGTGCCAGCAGCCCGGGGAATCCTGTGAACACCGGGGAGCTGTTTTTT | CASSPGNPVNTGELFF
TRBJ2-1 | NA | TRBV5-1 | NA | TGCGCCAGCAGCTCGGTAGTAGGCTACGACGACTACAATGAGCAGTTCTTC | CASSSVVGYDDYNEQFF
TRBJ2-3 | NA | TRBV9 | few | TGTGCCAGCAATGAGGGAGTAACAGATACGCAGTATTTT | CASNEGVTDTQYF
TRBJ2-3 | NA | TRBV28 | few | TGTGCCAGCACCATTTCGACAGGGAGGAGTGCAGATACGCAGTATTTT | CASTISTGRSADTQYF
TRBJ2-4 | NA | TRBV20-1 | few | TGCAGTGCCCCCCACCAACACAAAAACATTCAGTACTTC | CSAPHQHKNIQYF
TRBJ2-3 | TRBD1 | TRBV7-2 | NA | TGTGCCAGCAGCCCTAGGACAGGGGGCAAAGCACGCACAGATACGCAGTATTTT | CASSPRTGGKARTDTQYF
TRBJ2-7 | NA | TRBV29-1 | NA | TGCAGCGTTGTGGTCGAGAGCCCTACCTACGAGCAGTACTTC | CSVVVESPTYEQYF
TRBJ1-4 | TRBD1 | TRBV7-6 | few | TGTGTCAGCAGCTCACTGATTTCCGACAGGGGGCAGGAAAAACTGTTTTTT | CVSSSLISDRGQEKLFF
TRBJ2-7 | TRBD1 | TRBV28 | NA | TGTGCCAGCAGTCCCGGACAGGGTGGGCTCGAGCAGTACTTC | CASSPGQGGLEQYF
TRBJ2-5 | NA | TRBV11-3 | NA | TGTGCCAGCAGCTTAGATCGAGGGCTTGGGACCCAGTACTTC | CASSLDRGLGTQYF
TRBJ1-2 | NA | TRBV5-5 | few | TGTGCCAGCAGCTGGCAGGGGAATGACTATGGCTACACCTTC | CASSWQGNDYGYTF
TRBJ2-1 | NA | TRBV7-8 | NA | TGTGCCAGCAGCTTAGGTAGTAGCAACAATGAGCAGTTCTTC | CASSLGSSNNEQFF
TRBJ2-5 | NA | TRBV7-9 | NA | TGTGCCAGCAGGCCCCGGGAAACCTCCCAAGAGACCCAGTACTTC | CASRPRETSQETQYF
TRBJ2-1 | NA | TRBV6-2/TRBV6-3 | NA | TGTGCCAGCAGTTACGGGGGGACAGTCACCTACAATGAGCAGTTCTTC | CASSYGGTVTYNEQFF
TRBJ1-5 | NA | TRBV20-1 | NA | TGCAGTGGGTCGGCTCCCGATGGGCCCCAGCATTTT | CSGSAPDGPQHF